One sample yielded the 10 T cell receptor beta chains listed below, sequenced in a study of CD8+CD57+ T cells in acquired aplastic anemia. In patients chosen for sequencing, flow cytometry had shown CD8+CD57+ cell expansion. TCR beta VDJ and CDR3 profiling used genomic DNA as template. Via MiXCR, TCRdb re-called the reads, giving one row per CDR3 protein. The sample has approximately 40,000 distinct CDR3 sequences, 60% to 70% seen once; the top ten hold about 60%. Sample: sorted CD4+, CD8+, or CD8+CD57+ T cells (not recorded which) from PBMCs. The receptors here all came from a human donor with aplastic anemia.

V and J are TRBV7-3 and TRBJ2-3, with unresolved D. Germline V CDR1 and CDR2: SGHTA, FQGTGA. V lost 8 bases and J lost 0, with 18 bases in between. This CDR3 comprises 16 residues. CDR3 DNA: TGTGCCAGCCTCACCGTCCTTGACCCTAGCACAGATACGCAGTATTTT. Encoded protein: CASLTVLDPSTDTQYF.

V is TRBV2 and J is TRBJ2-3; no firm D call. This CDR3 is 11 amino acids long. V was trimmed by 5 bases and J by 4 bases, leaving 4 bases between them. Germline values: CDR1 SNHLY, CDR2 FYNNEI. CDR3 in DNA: TGTGCCAGCAGTCAGGCAGATACGCAGTATTTT. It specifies CASSQADTQYF. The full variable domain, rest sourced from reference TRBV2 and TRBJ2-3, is EPEVTQTPSHQVTQMGQEVILRCVPISNHLYFYWYRQILGQKVEFLVSFYNNEISEKSEIFDDQFSVERPDGSNFTLKIRSTKLEDSAMYFCASSQADTQYFGPGTRLTVL.

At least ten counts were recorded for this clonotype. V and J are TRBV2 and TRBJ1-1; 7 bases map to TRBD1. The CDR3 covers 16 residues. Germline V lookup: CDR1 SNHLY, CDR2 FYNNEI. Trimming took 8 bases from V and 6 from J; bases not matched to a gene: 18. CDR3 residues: CASADREVGEGAEAFF. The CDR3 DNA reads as TGTGCCAGCGCTGACAGGGAGGTTGGTGAGGGGGCTGAAGCTTTCTTT.

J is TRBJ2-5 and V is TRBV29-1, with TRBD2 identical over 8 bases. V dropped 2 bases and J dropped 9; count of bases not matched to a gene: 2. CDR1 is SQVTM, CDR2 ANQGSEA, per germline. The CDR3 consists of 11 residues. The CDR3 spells CSVERGGAQYF. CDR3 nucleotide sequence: TGCAGCGTTGAACGGGGGGGTGCCCAGTACTTC.

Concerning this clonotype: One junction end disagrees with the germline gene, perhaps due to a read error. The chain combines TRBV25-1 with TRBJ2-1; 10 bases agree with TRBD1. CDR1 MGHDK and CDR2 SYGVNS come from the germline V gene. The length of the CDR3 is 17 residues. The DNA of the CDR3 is TGTGCCAGCAGTGACTGGACAGGGGGGGGTTCCTACAACGAGCAGCTCTTC. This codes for CASSDWTGGGSYNEQLF.

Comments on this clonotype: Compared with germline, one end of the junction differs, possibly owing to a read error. As DNA, the CDR3 is TGTGCCAGCAGCGGACCTCCGGGACAGTTCTTC. It encodes CASSGPPGQFF. The rearrangement joins TRBV10-2 to TRBJ2-1; tentative D call: TRBD2 (5 bases). Germline CDR1 is WSHSY and CDR2 is SAAADI. This CDR3 has 11 amino acids.

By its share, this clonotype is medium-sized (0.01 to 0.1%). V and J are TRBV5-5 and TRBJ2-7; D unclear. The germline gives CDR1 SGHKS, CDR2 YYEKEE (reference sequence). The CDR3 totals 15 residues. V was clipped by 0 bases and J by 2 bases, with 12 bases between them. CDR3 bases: TGTGCCAGCAGCTTGGTTAGTCTTGGGGCCTACGAGCAGTACTTC. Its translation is CASSLVSLGAYEQYF.

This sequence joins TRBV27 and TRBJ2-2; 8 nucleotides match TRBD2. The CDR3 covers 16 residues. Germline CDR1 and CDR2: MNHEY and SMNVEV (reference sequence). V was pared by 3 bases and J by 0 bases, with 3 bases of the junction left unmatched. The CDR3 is CASSLSGGPNTGELFF. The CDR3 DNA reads TGTGCCAGCAGTTTGAGCGGGGGCCCGAACACCGGGGAGCTGTTTTTT.

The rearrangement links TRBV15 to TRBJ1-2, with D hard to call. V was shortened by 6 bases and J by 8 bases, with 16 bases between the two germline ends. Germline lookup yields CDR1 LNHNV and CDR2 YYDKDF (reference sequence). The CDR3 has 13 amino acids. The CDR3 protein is CATRKERVGGYTF. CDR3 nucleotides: TGTGCCACCAGGAAGGAGAGGGTAGGAGGCTACACCTTC.

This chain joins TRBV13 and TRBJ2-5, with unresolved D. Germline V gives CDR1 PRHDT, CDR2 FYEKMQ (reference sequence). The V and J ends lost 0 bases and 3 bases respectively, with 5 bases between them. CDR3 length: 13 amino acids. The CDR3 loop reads CASSLGQEETQYF. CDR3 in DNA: TGTGCCAGCAGCTTAGGGCAAGAAGAGACCCAGTACTTC.